This T cell receptor beta chain was found in a study of T-cell memory formation after mild COVID-19 (dated by TCRdb to about 2021). Concerning the study at large: TCR sequence clusters from the two donors were largely donor specific. In a couple of donors, T-cell clones that expanded and contracted after mild COVID-19 were tracked by sequencing TCRalpha and TCRbeta repertoires over time. Two young, previously healthy adult volunteers made up the cohort, one male and one female. Summary of the overall study and its limitations: The study covered only a couple of mild cases, and larger cohorts including severe cases with pre-infection samples were considered necessary. Some responding clones were found in pre-infection memory, which suggests that pre-existing cross-reactive memory T cells took part in the SARS-CoV-2 response. Contracting CD4+ clones turned up mainly in the CM and EM memory subsets, whereas EMRA was where CD8+ clones were enriched. SARS-CoV-2 specificity was not confirmed for the second-wave clones peaking on day 37. Clones contracting from day 15 to 85 had balanced CD4/CD8 phenotypes, while a second wave expanding from day 15 to 37 was biased towards CD4+.

With respect to this clonotype: No antigen is known for it. No clone much larger than this one lies a single base away; base qualities are absent.

Reads for this sample came from an Illumina NovaSeq 6000. TCRalpha and TCRbeta cDNA libraries were built by 5'RACE with constant-segment primers, adding sample barcodes and unique molecular identifiers. RNA was extracted from every sample with Trizol reagent. Amplification of the libraries took two PCR steps, and the second step added a second sample barcode plus Illumina TruSeq adapters. The libraries were sequenced on an Illumina NovaSeq using 2 x 150 bp paired-end reads. Turning to the authors' computational methods: Demultiplexing of reads and collapsing into UMI-guided consensus sequences were performed with migec v1.2.7. Using mixcr v2.1.11, UMI consensuses were aligned to TRA and TRB V and J templates and then assembled into clonotypes. Expanded or contracted clonotypes were those called significant by both edgeR and NoisET, with noise models trained on biological replicates. For edgeR calls, a false discovery rate-adjusted p below 0.01 and a log2 fold-change threshold of 1 were applied. As an exploratory analysis of dynamics, PCA with hierarchical clustering was applied to max-normalized trajectories of the 1000 most abundant clonotypes. Separately sequenced CD4+ and CD8+ repertoires were used to assign a CD4 or CD8 phenotype to each responding clone. TCRdb reworked the public reads: Q25 trimming with fastp, MiXCR clone assembly, productive beta chains retained. CDR3 protein sequences are deduplicated, and each keeps its most common genes and DNA. These V and J calls rely on TCRdb rather than the paper's analysis. Counted in this sample were about 290,000 distinct CDR3 sequences; roughly 18% of them appeared once. In total, the top ten clones hold under 30% of the sample.

PBMCs were isolated by Ficoll-Paque density gradient centrifugation. The germline V gene encodes CDR1 SGHTA and CDR2 FQGTGA. The CDR3 holds 9 amino acids from the cysteine to the phenylalanine. This entry keeps only the CDR3 DNA: 27 bases, framed from base 1. The junction shows trimming of 7 bases on V and 6 bases on J, plus 4 bases between the germline ends. The chain is made from TRBV7-3 and TRBJ2-7, with an unclear D gene assignment. The sample taken for sequencing was PBMCs or a T cell subset sorted from them (not recorded which). This clonotype was obtained from a man younger than 30 who had mild COVID-19 (a few samples of this study predate the infection). The sample titles of this study are shuffled in the database, so cell type and time point are left out; the donor was told from shared clones. CDR3 sequence: CASTPEQYF. DNA sequence: TGTGCCAGCACCCCCGAGCAGTACTTC.